Below are 14 T cell receptor beta chains sequenced from a single sample in a study of blood T cell repertoires in COVID-19. Only in-frame clones appear in the TCRdb table, and some are missing; sequencing was by immunoSEQ multiplex PCR. The sample holds 380,000 or so clones, 70% to 85% seen once. Sequencing used peripheral blood. The receptors derive from a human donor with acute or convalescent COVID-19. The donor label of this sample is uncertain.

The chain employs TRBV5-5 and TRBJ1-4; maybe TRBD1 (5 bases). V was clipped by 4 bases and J by 0 bases, with 10 bases between them. CDR3 size: 15 residues. CDR1 SGHKS and CDR2 YYEKEE come from the germline V gene (reference sequence). In DNA, the CDR3 is TGTGCCAGCAGCACCGACAGCGCAACTAATGAAAAACTGTTTTTT. This gives the protein CASSTDSATNEKLFF.

The V call is TRBV27, the J call TRBJ2-7; 8 positions match TRBD2. J was trimmed by 3 bases and V by 7 bases; bases with no gene match: 8. Germline CDR1 reads MNHEY; CDR2 reads SMNVEV (reference sequence). CDR3 size: 14 residues. The CDR3 DNA sequence: TGTGCCAGCAACCCGGGGACTAGTTTCTACGAGCAGTACTTC. As protein: CASNPGTSFYEQYF.

There are a few counts of this clone. The genes are TRBV6-5 and TRBJ1-2; D gene uncertain. This CDR3 has 15 amino acids. V lost 0 bases to trimming and J lost 4 bases, with 12 bases between them. Germline CDR1 and CDR2: MNHEY and SVGAGI. The CDR3 loop is CASSYSSSSAYGYTF. The CDR3, as DNA: TGTGCCAGCAGTTACTCGTCATCCAGCGCCTATGGCTACACCTTC.

The rearrangement joins TRBV7-8 to TRBJ1-6; weak D call: TRBD1 (6 bases). The CDR3 covers 17 residues. Germline values: CDR1 SGHVS, CDR2 FQNEAQ. The V end was cut by 5 bases, the J end by 3 bases, with 17 bases between. CDR3 nucleotide sequence: TGTGCCAGCAGCCTAGGGTTTTCGGGACACTATAATTCACCCCTCCACTTT. Translated: CASSLGFSGHYNSPLHF.

The rearrangement joins TRBV30 to TRBJ2-2; 9 positions match TRBD1. V trimming: 7 bases; J trimming: 5 bases; junction bases outside the gene matches: 8. Germline V lookup: CDR1 GTSNPN, CDR2 SVGIG (reference sequence). There are 14 residues in the CDR3. The chain's CDR3 is CAYTGGFRTGELFF. CDR3 sequence (DNA): TGTGCCTACACAGGGGGCTTTAGGACCGGGGAGCTGTTTTTT.

The rearrangement joins TRBV28 to TRBJ1-2, with 7 bases that match TRBD1. Per germline, CDR1 MDHEN and CDR2 SYDVKM. This CDR3 contains 12 residues. V shed 2 bases and J 10 bases; nucleotides not matched to a gene: 4. The CDR3 DNA reads as TGTGCCAGCAGTTTACGGACAGGACCCTACACCTTC. Translated, it gives CASSLRTGPYTF.

The chain links TRBV6-5 to TRBJ1-4, with a weak D call TRBD1 (5 bases). Trimming cost V 7 bases and J 1 base, with 10 bases left between them. The CDR3 contains 14 residues. Germline assignment: CDR1 MNHEY and CDR2 SVGAGI. CDR3 protein: CASTLTVTNEKLFF. The CDR3 DNA is TGTGCCAGCACCTTGACAGTAACTAATGAAAAACTGTTTTTT.

The chain joins TRBV3-1 (or the pseudogene TRBV3-2) to TRBJ1-6; D might be TRBD1 (6 bases). The V end was cut by 8 bases, the J end by 7 bases, with 27 bases between. Germline V gene lookup returns CDR1 LGHDT and CDR2 YNNKEL (reference sequence). This CDR3 comprises 18 residues. CDR3 loop: CASRGGRESLYRNSPLHF. The CDR3 DNA reads as TGTGCCAGCCGGGGGGGCAGGGAGTCTCTATATAGAAATTCACCCCTCCACTTT.

The genes are TRBV4-1 and TRBJ2-1; 7 nucleotides match TRBD2. CDR1 and CDR2 from the germline V gene are MGHRA and YSYEKL. The length of the CDR3 is 15 residues. V dropped 0 bases and J dropped 9; count of bases not matched to a gene: 8. This CDR3 is CASSQDLGGGTEQFF. CDR3 in DNA: TGCGCCAGCAGCCAAGATCTCGGCGGGGGTACTGAGCAGTTCTTC.

Only one count was recorded for this clone. The chain is built from TRBV4-1 and TRBJ1-4; TRBD1 aligns across 7 bases. Trimming at V came to 3 bases and at J to 4 bases, leaving 8 bases not matched to a gene. The CDR3 totals 16 residues. Germline-derived CDR1 and CDR2 are MGHRA and YSYEKL. The CDR3 sequence is CASSHEPGQINEKLFF. CDR3 bases: TGCGCCAGCAGCCATGAGCCGGGACAGATTAATGAAAAACTGTTTTTT.

This sequence joins TRBV30 and TRBJ2-2; D is undetermined. CDR1 GTSNPN and CDR2 SVGIG come from the germline V gene (reference sequence). V lost 0 bases and J 5 bases, leaving 7 bases between the germline ends. The CDR3 sequence is 13 residues long. CDR3 loop: CAWSVQITGELFF. DNA for the CDR3: TGTGCCTGGAGTGTACAGATAACCGGGGAGCTGTTTTTT.

This CDR3 reads CASSYQGNTEAFF. As DNA, the CDR3 is TGTGCCAGCAGTTATCAGGGGAACACTGAAGCTTTCTTT. The gene calls are TRBV6-6 and TRBJ1-1; tentatively, D is TRBD1 (5 bases). The ends were cut back, 3 bases at V and 1 base at J, with 6 bases in the middle. The V gene's germline CDR1 is MNHNY and CDR2 SVGAGI (reference sequence). The CDR3 is made up of 13 amino acids.

The chain combines TRBV5-4 with TRBJ2-5; 8 bases match TRBD1. The trim removed 1 base at V and 3 bases at J, leaving 5 bases unmatched. Germline assignment: CDR1 SGHNT and CDR2 YYREEE (reference sequence). The CDR3 runs to 15 residues. The CDR3 region is CASSLSYRGEETQYF. In DNA form, the CDR3 reads TGTGCCAGCAGCTTGTCCTACAGGGGGGAAGAGACCCAGTACTTC. The full variable domain, rest sourced from reference TRBV5-4 and TRBJ2-5, is ETGVTQSPTHLIKTRGQQVTLRCSSQSGHNTVSWYQQALGQGPQFIFQYYREEENGRGNFPPRFSGLQFPNYSSELNVNALELDDSALYLCASSLSYRGEETQYFGPGTRLLVL.

The V call is TRBV11-2, the J call TRBJ2-7, with D hard to call. Looked up from germline, CDR1 is SGHAT and CDR2 is FQNNGV. The CDR3 is made up of 13 amino acids. The ends were cut back, 6 bases at V and 6 bases at J, with 15 bases in the middle. DNA of the CDR3: TGTGCCAGCAGGGATAGACTCCTGAGCGAGCAGTACTTC. It translates to CASRDRLLSEQYF. Complete variable domain (other parts from reference TRBV11-2 and TRBJ2-7): EAGVAQSPRYKIIEKRQSVAFWCNPISGHATLYWYQQILGQGPKLLIQFQNNGVVDDSQLPKDRFSAERLKGVDSTLKIQPAKLEDSAVYLCASRDRLLSEQYFGPGTRLTVT.